These 14 T cell receptor beta chains came from one sample sequenced in a study of regulatory T cells in long-lasting Graves disease. Time point meaning: persistent/refractory GD, antithyroid drugs over 5 years with positive TRAb. With RNA extracted from PBMCs as input, the TCR library was made. Researchers made TCR beta libraries by using iRepertoire HTBI primers and running Arm-PCR on CDR3 regions. TCRdb ran MiXCR on the multiplex PCR reads and lists one entry per CDR3 protein. Of roughly 500,000 distinct CDR3 sequences in the sample, under 25% were seen once. This sample comprised peripheral blood mononuclear cells (PBMCs), obtained when the disease was refractory, from a patient treated with antithyroid drugs. All receptors derive from a female donor with Graves disease.

This clonotype occurred a few times. The rearrangement links TRBV6-5 to TRBJ2-4; D might be TRBD1 or TRBD2, each matching 5 bases. The CDR3 runs 16 residues. V lost 2 bases and J lost 5, with 16 bases in between. The germline V gene has CDR1 MNHEY and CDR2 SVGAGI. CDR3 nucleotide sequence: TGTGCCAGCAGTTACGTTAATCGGGACCCACAAAACATTCAGTACTTC. It is translated as CASSYVNRDPQNIQYF.

This clonotype has ten or more counts. This chain links TRBV5-4 with TRBJ2-7; possibly TRBD1 for D (5 bases). Trimming left V 4 bases short and J 5 bases short, with 13 bases between. The CDR3 spans 13 residues. Germline CDR1 is SGHNT and CDR2 is YYREEE (reference sequence). CDR3 sequence: CASSRQSFDEQYF. The CDR3, as DNA: TGTGCCAGCAGCCGACAGTCCTTCGACGAGCAGTACTTC.

The sample holds many counts of this clonotype. The V gene is TRBV12-3 or TRBV12-4, the J gene TRBJ1-1; D perhaps matches TRBD1 (5 bases). Trimming pared 3 bases from V and 0 bases from J, leaving 17 bases between. This CDR3 contains 17 residues. The CDR3 sequence is CASSFGRRELMNTEAFF. The CDR3 DNA sequence: TGTGCCAGCAGTTTCGGTCGCAGGGAACTCATGAACACTGAAGCTTTCTTT.

This clonotype was recorded many times. The DNA of the CDR3 is TGTGCCAGCAGCCCAGGAGGGTCGATTGGCTATGGCTACACCTTC. This gives the protein CASSPGGSIGYGYTF. This sequence joins TRBV7-9 and TRBJ1-2, with unresolved D. Germline V gene lookup returns CDR1 SEHNR and CDR2 FQNEAQ (reference sequence). The CDR3 is made up of 15 amino acids. Trimming removed 5 bases at V and 4 bases at J, with 17 bases between. The full variable domain, with the rest looked up from reference TRBV7-9 and TRBJ1-2, is DTGVSQNPRHKITKRGQNVTFRCDPISEHNRLYWYRQTLGQGPEFLTYFQNEAQLEKSRLLSDRFSAERPKGSFSTLEIQRTEQGDSAMYLCASSPGGSIGYGYTFGSGTRLTVV.

There are many counts of this clonotype. The chain combines TRBV2 with TRBJ2-5, with D perhaps TRBD2 (5 bases). The CDR3 length is 14 residues. Germline V gene data show CDR1 as SNHLY and CDR2 as FYNNEI. V was pared by 9 bases and J by 5 bases, with 19 bases between. The CDR3 DNA sequence: TGTGCCAGGTCTTTCCCTTCCCGAGGGGAGACCCAGTACTTC. Amino acids: CARSFPSRGETQYF.

This clonotype was seen a few times. The rearrangement links TRBV7-9 to TRBJ2-7; D gene uncertain. There are 11 residues in the CDR3. CDR1 and CDR2 (germline): SEHNR, FQNEAQ (reference sequence). V was cut by 5 bases and J by 4 bases, with 6 bases left in between. CDR3 sequence reads: CASSRYYEQYF. CDR3 in DNA: TGTGCCAGCAGCCGATATTACGAGCAGTACTTC.

The V and J genes are TRBV30 and TRBJ2-5; D is undetermined. Germline V lookup: CDR1 GTSNPN, CDR2 SVGIG (reference sequence). V was trimmed by 0 bases and J by 1 base, leaving 6 bases between them. This CDR3 is built from 13 residues. This CDR3 reads CAWSVTAQETQYF. The CDR3 DNA reads TGTGCCTGGAGTGTTACAGCCCAAGAGACCCAGTACTTC.

This chain uses TRBV5-6 with TRBJ1-1; 8 nucleotides align to TRBD1. In germline, CDR1 is SGHDT, CDR2 YYEEEE. The CDR3 runs 18 residues. Germline trimming cut 2 bases from V and 7 bases from J; bases unmatched to any gene: 19. CDR3 DNA sequence: TGTGCCAGCAGCTTTCTCACACAAAAGGGCAGGGGGCTGAGTGAAGCTTTCTTT. Encoded protein: CASSFLTQKGRGLSEAFF.

The chain joins TRBV19 to TRBJ1-4, with D possibly being TRBD1 (5 bases). Germline CDR1 and CDR2: LNHDA and SQIVND (reference sequence). V dropped 3 bases and J dropped 4 bases, with 18 bases sitting between them. The CDR3 runs to 17 residues. In DNA, the CDR3 is TGTGCCAGTAGTATCTGGGCAGTTGGGGCTCTTAATGAAAAACTGTTTTTT. This codes for CASSIWAVGALNEKLFF.

In nucleotides, the CDR3 is TGTGCCAGCTTGGGACAGGGTCGCTGGGAGCTGTTTTTT. Translating it yields CASLGQGRWELFF. This chain connects TRBV2 to TRBJ2-2; 9 bases are a match to TRBD1. This CDR3 is built from 13 residues. Germline-derived CDR1 and CDR2 are SNHLY and FYNNEI. The V segment lost 8 bases and the J segment 9 bases; nucleotides outside the gene matches: 7.

This clonotype was recorded a few times. The V gene is TRBV7-2, the J gene TRBJ2-5; D might be TRBD2 (6 bases). Germline V gene sequence: CDR1 SGHTA, CDR2 FQGNSA. V was cut by 2 bases and J by 7 bases, with 8 bases left in between. The CDR3 runs 12 residues. Here the CDR3 reads CASSLLEGTQYF. CDR3 sequence (DNA): TGTGCCAGCAGCTTATTGGAGGGGACCCAGTACTTC.

This clonotype occurred many times. The chain links TRBV12-3 or TRBV12-4 to TRBJ2-5; TRBD2 agrees at 11 bases. V shed 6 bases and J 2 bases; nucleotides not matched to a gene: 8. The CDR3 loop spans 16 amino acids. This chain's CDR3 is CASSYTSGSQQETQYF. The DNA for the CDR3 is TGTGCCAGCAGCTACACTAGCGGGAGCCAACAAGAGACCCAGTACTTC.

The sample holds many counts of this clonotype. The rearrangement links TRBV29-1 to TRBJ2-2, with 7 positions matching TRBD1. Germline assignment: CDR1 SQVTM and CDR2 ANQGSEA. The length of the CDR3 is 16 residues. The V and J ends lost 0 bases and 6 bases, in that order; junction bases with no gene match: 10. CDR3 loop: CSVEDSTGVDPGELFF. The DNA of the CDR3 is TGCAGCGTTGAAGATTCCACAGGGGTGGATCCCGGGGAGCTGTTTTTT.

This clonotype showed up many times. V gene TRBV28 combines with J gene TRBJ1-1, with a tentative D call TRBD1 (6 bases). The CDR3 runs to 15 residues. The ends were cut back, 5 bases at V and 1 base at J, with 14 bases in the middle. Germline CDR1 MDHEN, CDR2 SYDVKM. The CDR3 loop is CASSTSGGGNTEAFF. The CDR3 DNA reads as TGTGCCAGCAGTACCAGTGGGGGCGGGAACACTGAAGCTTTCTTT.